The 21 T cell receptor beta chains below all came from one sample that was sequenced in a study of molecular identifiers for immune sequencing clone quantification. TCRdb passed the PCR reads through MiXCR, listing each CDR3 protein once. The sample lists approximately 10,000 distinct CDR3 sequences; under 15% were seen once. Sequencing input: naive CD8+ T cells from blood, with Jurkat cell RNA spiked in. Described subset: FACS-sorted CD8+CD4-CCR7+CD45RA+ naive T cells. The receptors come from a human donor in good health. Some libraries in this study had Jurkat cell RNA spiked in.

In regard to this clonotype: A much larger clone differs from this one at a single base, so this may be a read error. The rearrangement uses TRBV5-1 and TRBJ2-3, with TRBD2 identical over 13 bases. Per germline, CDR1 SGHRS and CDR2 YFSETQ. The CDR3 extends over 15 amino acids. CDR3 nucleotide sequence: TGCGCCAGCAGGGGACTAGCGGGGAGCACAGATATGCAGTATTTT. The encoded protein is CASRGLAGSTDMQYF.

Relative to its sample, this clonotype is medium-sized. V gene TRBV7-9 combines with J gene TRBJ2-3; maybe TRBD1 (6 bases). Germline values: CDR1 SEHNR, CDR2 FQNEAQ (reference sequence). Deletions cut 2 bases from V and 1 base from J, with 16 bases between. This CDR3 has 17 residues. CDR3 bases: TGTGCCAGCAGCTTAAAGGAGCGAGGGGGTGGCACAGATACGCAGTATTTT. This translates into CASSLKERGGGTDTQYF.

This clonotype has a handful of counts. This may stem from a read error, because a much larger clone lies one nucleotide away. The chain uses TRBV13 and TRBJ2-2; no clear D. V was cut by 8 bases and J by 2 bases, with 9 bases left in between. The germline V gene encodes CDR1 PRHDT and CDR2 FYEKMQ (reference sequence). The CDR3 contains 13 residues. CDR3 residues: CASGPRNTGELFF. For the CDR3, the DNA is TGTGCCAGCGGCCCAAGAAACACCGGGGAGCTGTTTTTT.

This clonotype was counted many times. V gene TRBV27 combines with J gene TRBJ2-7, with TRBD2 matching over 7 bases. Looked up from germline, CDR1 is MNHEY and CDR2 is SMNVEV (reference sequence). This CDR3 spans 13 amino acids. The ends lost 5 bases at V and 1 base at J; junction bases unmatched: 2. The CDR3 sequence: CASSVGGSYEQYF. In DNA form, the CDR3 reads TGTGCCAGCAGTGTCGGGGGGTCCTACGAGCAGTACTTC.

This clonotype is deemed medium-sized (0.01 to 0.1%). The chain employs TRBV5-1 and TRBJ2-3; 12 bases map to TRBD1. V trimming: 0 bases; J trimming: 4 bases; junction bases outside the gene matches: 3. The CDR3 consists of 16 residues. Germline CDR1 is SGHRS and CDR2 is YFSETQ. CDR3 protein: CASSLEGQGAPDTQYF. The CDR3 DNA reads TGCGCCAGCAGCTTGGAGGGACAGGGGGCCCCAGATACGCAGTATTTT.

This clonotype appeared many times. The chain carries TRBV29-1 and TRBJ2-1; D gene uncertain. CDR1 and CDR2 from the germline V gene are SQVTM and ANQGSEA. The CDR3 has 14 residues. With 2 bases removed from V and 4 bases from J, the gap between germline ends came to 12 bases. The CDR3 here is CSVEFSDQYNEQFF. CDR3 nucleotides: TGCAGCGTTGAATTCAGTGATCAATACAATGAGCAGTTCTTC.

This clonotype counts as medium-sized (0.01 to 0.1%). The rearrangement links TRBV6-5 to TRBJ2-3; no reliable D call. The CDR3 is made up of 13 amino acids. V lost 8 bases, J lost 2 bases, and 11 bases lay in between. Germline lookup yields CDR1 MNHEY and CDR2 SVGAGI. CDR3 bases: TGTGCCAGCTGGGGATACCACACAGATACGCAGTATTTT. Translation gives CASWGYHTDTQYF.

This clonotype came up a few times. This clone may be a read error of a much larger clone one base away. Without the conserved terminal phenylalanine or tryptophan, this CDR3 likely stems from a read error. The gene calls are TRBV28 and TRBJ2-7, with 11 nucleotides matching TRBD2. In germline, CDR1 is MDHEN, CDR2 SYDVKM. V gave up 4 bases and J gave up 2 bases; unmatched junction bases: 10. There are 17 residues in the CDR3. CDR3 in amino acids: CASSSPLAGGSPYEQYC. The CDR3, as DNA: TGTGCCAGCAGTTCACCGCTAGCGGGAGGTAGCCCCTACGAGCAGTACTGC.

In its sample, this clonotype was seen a few times. In DNA form, the CDR3 reads TGTGCCAGCAGCTTTCCGGACACAAGGACCGGGGAGCTGTTTTTT. Residues: CASSFPDTRTGELFF. The chain carries TRBV7-9 and TRBJ2-2; D possibly corresponds to TRBD1 (5 bases). The CDR3 has 15 amino acids. Trimming removed 3 bases at V and 5 bases at J, with 13 bases between. Germline loops: CDR1 SEHNR, CDR2 FQNEAQ (reference sequence).

This clonotype is medium-sized (0.01 to 0.1%) within its sample. V and J are TRBV7-2 and TRBJ2-3; 12 nucleotides agree with TRBD2. V trimming: 1 base; J trimming: 2 bases; junction bases outside the gene matches: 4. The CDR3 is 17 residues long. Germline V gene lookup returns CDR1 SGHTA and CDR2 FQGNSA. This CDR3 reads CASSLEGLAGYTDTQYF. The DNA of the CDR3 is TGTGCCAGCAGCTTAGAGGGACTAGCGGGTTACACAGATACGCAGTATTTT.

This clonotype was picked up one time. A much larger clonotype is one base distant, so this may be a read error. The CDR3 DNA is TGTGCCAGCCTAACCGGGACTAGAATTAGGAATGGGCAGTTCTTC. Its protein product is CASLTGTRIRNGQFF. The genes are TRBV28 and TRBJ2-1; 8 positions agree with TRBD2. The germline V gene has CDR1 MDHEN and CDR2 SYDVKM. The CDR3 is 15 amino acids.

The sample holds one count of this clonotype. A much larger clone is a single base away; this may be a read error. The V call is TRBV27, the J call TRBJ1-6; 9 bases fit TRBD1. The trim removed 4 bases at V and 9 bases at J, leaving 4 bases unmatched. The V gene's germline CDR1 is MNHEY and CDR2 SMNVEV (reference sequence). This CDR3 spans 14 amino acids. CDR3 DNA sequence: TGTGCCAGCAGTTGGACAGGGGATAGTTCACCCCTCCACTTT. Protein sequence: CASSWTGDSSPLHF.

This clonotype is classed as medium-sized. J is TRBJ1-1 and V is TRBV27; 8 nucleotides line up with TRBD1. Trimming removed 5 bases from V and 4 bases from J; junction bases left unmatched: 9. Per germline, CDR1 MNHEY and CDR2 SMNVEV (reference sequence). The CDR3 loop spans 15 amino acids. In DNA form, the CDR3 reads TGTGCCAGCAGTCCCCAGGACAGGGATGGCACTGAAGCTTTCTTT. This sequence encodes CASSPQDRDGTEAFF.

On this clonotype itself: The conserved phenylalanine or tryptophan normally closing the CDR3 is absent here, so this likely arose from a read error. The chain recombines TRBV18 with TRBJ2-3, with D unclear. From germline, CDR1 is KGHSH and CDR2 LQKENI. The CDR3 covers 14 residues. The CDR3 is CASSPPRTVDTQYS. In nucleotides, the CDR3 is TGTGCCAGCTCACCACCCAGGACGGTTGATACTCAGTATTCT.

In this sample, this clonotype turned up many times. The chain uses TRBV6-6 and TRBJ1-1; TRBD1 might be the D (6 bases). Germline assignment: CDR1 MNHNY and CDR2 SVGAGI (reference sequence). The CDR3 is made up of 15 amino acids. V lost 4 bases to trimming and J lost 6 bases, with 18 bases between them. DNA for the CDR3: TGTGCCAGCAGTTTTTCTCCCAGGGGCATCCCTGAAGCTTTCTTT. This gives the protein CASSFSPRGIPEAFF.

Judged by abundance, this clonotype is medium-sized. This rearrangement joins TRBV20-1 to TRBJ2-3, with 8 bases matching TRBD2. Losses at the gene ends were 6 bases for V and 0 bases for J; bases not matched to a gene: 8. Germline assignment: CDR1 DFQATT and CDR2 SNEGSKA (reference sequence). The CDR3 spans 15 residues. The CDR3 DNA is TGCAGTGCCCCATTAGCGGGAACTAGCACAGATACGCAGTATTTT. Protein sequence: CSAPLAGTSTDTQYF.

On this clonotype itself: The junction and the germline gene differ at one end; a read error may be behind it. The chain carries TRBV7-7 and TRBJ2-2, with D possibly matching TRBD2 (6 bases). CDR1 SSHAT and CDR2 FNYEAQ come from the germline V gene (reference sequence). The CDR3 has 13 amino acids. The CDR3 DNA reads as TGCGCCAGCAGATCCGGGGGTACCGGGAAGCTGTTTTTT. It yields the protein CASRSGGTGKLFF.

This clonotype came up many times. This sequence may be a read error, since a much larger clone differs from it by one base. The chain combines TRBV25-1 with TRBJ2-7; D might be TRBD1 or TRBD2, each matching 5 bases. In germline, CDR1 is MGHDK, CDR2 SYGVNS. CDR3 length: 12 residues. V was shortened by 6 bases and J by 9 bases, with 15 bases between the two germline ends. In DNA, the CDR3 is TGTGCCAGCAGGCAAGGGGCAGGAGGGCAGTACTTC. Its protein is CASRQGAGGQYF.

About this clonotype itself: One end of the junction is discordant with germline, which a read error may explain. This chain joins TRBV7-9 and TRBJ2-3; 7 nucleotides align to TRBD1. The CDR3 totals 13 residues. Germline CDR1 is SEHNR and CDR2 is FQNEAQ (reference sequence). The CDR3 nucleotides read TGTGCCAGCAGTCGGGACAGCACAGACACGCAGTATTTT. This translates into CASSRDSTDTQYF.

This clonotype was recorded many times. The V call is TRBV27, the J call TRBJ1-4; no clear D gene. The CDR3 is 14 amino acids. V lost 5 bases and J lost 2, with 9 bases in between. In germline, CDR1 is MNHEY, CDR2 SMNVEV (reference sequence). CDR3 in DNA: TGTGCCAGCAGTAGCTATGGTACTAATGAAAAACTGTTTTTT. Translating gives CASSSYGTNEKLFF. The full variable domain, in which reference TRBV27 and TRBJ1-4 provide the parts outside the CDR3, is EAQVTQNPRYLITVTGKKLTVTCSQNMNHEYMSWYRQDPGLGLRQIYYSMNVEVTDKGDVPEGYKVSRKEKRNFPLILESPSPNQTSLYFCASSSYGTNEKLFFGSGTQLSVL.

About this clonotype: A clone one base away is much larger, so this may be a read error. The J gene is TRBJ2-2, the V gene TRBV12-3 or TRBV12-4, with D possibly being TRBD1 (5 bases). V was clipped by 8 bases and J by 7 bases, with 17 bases between them. The CDR3 covers 14 residues. CDR3 protein: CASPPPGALGELFF. DNA for the CDR3: TGTGCCAGCCCGCCCCCTGGGGCCCTCGGGGAGCTGTTTTTT.